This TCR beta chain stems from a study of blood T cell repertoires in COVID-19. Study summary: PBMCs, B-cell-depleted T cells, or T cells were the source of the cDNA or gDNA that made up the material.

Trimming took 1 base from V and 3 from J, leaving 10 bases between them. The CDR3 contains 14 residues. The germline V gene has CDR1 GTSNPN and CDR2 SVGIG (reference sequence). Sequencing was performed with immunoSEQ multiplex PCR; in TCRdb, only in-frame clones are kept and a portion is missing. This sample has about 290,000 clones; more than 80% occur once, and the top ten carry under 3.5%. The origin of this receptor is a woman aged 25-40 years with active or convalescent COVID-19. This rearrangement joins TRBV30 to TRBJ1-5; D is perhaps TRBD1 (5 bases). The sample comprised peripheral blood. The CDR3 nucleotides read TGTGCCTGGAGTGGGGGCACGATCAATCAGCCCCAGCATTTT. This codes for CAWSGGTINQPQHF. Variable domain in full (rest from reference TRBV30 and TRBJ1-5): SQTIHQWPATLVQPVGSPLSLECTVEGTSNPNLYWYRQAAGRGLQLLFYSVGIGQISSEVPQNLSASRPQDRQFILSSKKLLLSDSGFYLCAWSGGTINQPQHFGDGTRLSIL.